These 9 T cell receptor beta chains were sequenced from one sample in a study of control samples from healthy donors and cancer patients. Sequenced by immunoSEQ multiplex PCR; TCRdb stores in-frame clones only, minus some. The repertoire has around 130,000 clones, roughly 90% of them found once; the top ten carry 3.2%. The sample was blood. These receptors were taken from a man aged 45-65 years in good health.

The V gene is TRBV3-1 (or the pseudogene TRBV3-2), the J gene TRBJ2-7; D might be TRBD1 (6 bases). Looked up from germline, CDR1 is LGHDT and CDR2 is YNNKEL (reference sequence). The V and J ends lost 5 bases and 2 bases respectively, with 22 bases between them. The CDR3 has 17 residues. In DNA, the CDR3 is TGTGCCAGCAGCGACACCAGCCCCAGGGGTAGAACCTACGAGCAGTACTTC. Its protein is CASSDTSPRGRTYEQYF.

This chain links TRBV10-2 with TRBJ1-2; the match to TRBD1 covers 8 bases. This CDR3 contains 16 residues. V shed 3 bases, J shed 3 bases, and the junction held 9 bases outside the gene matches. Germline V gives CDR1 WSHSY, CDR2 SAAADI. CDR3 sequence: CASSDAGQESHYGYTF. CDR3 nucleotide sequence: TGCGCCAGCAGTGACGCGGGACAGGAATCCCACTATGGCTACACCTTC.

The chain joins TRBV5-5 to TRBJ2-7; 7 bases match TRBD1. V was pared by 4 bases and J by 4 bases, with 5 bases of the junction left unmatched. Germline values: CDR1 SGHKS, CDR2 YYEKEE (reference sequence). The CDR3 covers 13 residues. The CDR3 nucleotides are TGTGCCAGCAGCGGGGGACAGAGATACGAGCAGTACTTC. As protein: CASSGGQRYEQYF. Looking up the rest from reference TRBV5-5 and TRBJ2-7 gives the full variable domain: DAGVTQSPTHLIKTRGQQVTLRCSPISGHKSVSWYQQVLGQGPQFIFQYYEKEERGRGNFPDRFSARQFPNYSSELNVNALLLGDSALYLCASSGGQRYEQYFGPGTRLTVT.

This clone was seen just once. J is TRBJ2-3 and V is TRBV19, with D uncertain. V was clipped by 5 bases and J by 1 base, with 4 bases between them. CDR1 LNHDA and CDR2 SQIVND come from the germline V gene (reference sequence). The CDR3 runs 12 residues. DNA of the CDR3: TGTGCCAGTAGTCCCCGCACAGATACGCAGTATTTT. This translates into CASSPRTDTQYF.

This rearrangement joins TRBV7-8 to TRBJ2-2, with TRBD2 matching 7 bases. Germline CDR1 SGHVS, CDR2 FQNEAQ. The J segment lost 5 bases and the V segment lost 0 bases, leaving 9 bases of the junction unmatched. This CDR3 contains 17 residues. CDR3 residues: CASSLAAGGGGTGELFF. The CDR3 DNA reads TGTGCCAGCAGCTTAGCAGCAGGCGGGGGAGGTACCGGGGAGCTGTTTTTT.

This chain uses TRBV6-5 with TRBJ1-1; TRBD1 matches 8 bases. The CDR3 covers 14 residues. From germline, CDR1 is MNHEY and CDR2 SVGAGI. V shed 5 bases and J 5 bases; nucleotides not matched to a gene: 7. The CDR3 DNA reads TGTGCCAGCAGTCCCGGACAGGGTTGGACTGAAGCTTTCTTT. As protein: CASSPGQGWTEAFF.

V gene TRBV5-4 combines with J gene TRBJ2-5, with 11 bases that match TRBD2. Trimming at V came to 5 bases and at J to 2 bases, leaving 2 bases not matched to a gene. Germline loops: CDR1 SGHNT, CDR2 YYREEE (reference sequence). This CDR3 is 14 amino acids long. The CDR3 here is CASRIAGGQETQYF. Written as DNA, the CDR3 is TGTGCCAGCAGAATAGCGGGGGGGCAAGAGACCCAGTACTTC.

The rearrangement uses TRBV2 and TRBJ1-6; D not certain. Trimming left V 4 bases short and J 6 bases short, with 10 bases between. Germline V gene lookup returns CDR1 SNHLY and CDR2 FYNNEI. The CDR3 runs to 14 residues. The CDR3 is CASSVGEVNSPLHF. DNA of the CDR3: TGTGCCAGCAGTGTTGGAGAGGTTAATTCACCCCTCCACTTT.

This chain links TRBV18 with TRBJ1-1; D gene uncertain. This CDR3 spans 14 amino acids. Germline loops: CDR1 KGHSH, CDR2 LQKENI. V was shortened by 6 bases and J by 7 bases, with 18 bases between the two germline ends. The CDR3 DNA sequence: TGTGCCAGCTCGTCTGACCCCGCGGTTCTTGAAGCTTTCTTT. Translating it yields CASSSDPAVLEAFF.